The next 25 T cell receptor beta chains were all read from a single sample in a study of glioma-infiltrating T cells after dendritic cell vaccination. As to time point: after dendritic cell vaccination, including at tumor progression/relapse. Sequenced by immunoSEQ multiplex PCR; TCRdb stores in-frame clones only, minus some. Of 85,000 to 100,000 clones in the sample, less than 90% were seen once. The specimen was blood, collected after dendritic cell vaccination. These receptors were taken from a human donor with glioblastoma.

This chain uses TRBV12-5 with TRBJ2-3; D gene uncertain. The germline CDR1 and CDR2 sequences are LGHNT and FRNRAP. V was cut by 1 base and J by 4 bases, with 9 bases left in between. The CDR3 has 14 amino acids. This chain's CDR3 is CASGLAPTADTQYF. CDR3 sequence (DNA): TGTGCTAGTGGTTTGGCGCCGACTGCAGATACGCAGTATTTT.

V gene TRBV10-3 combines with J gene TRBJ1-1; D not resolved. This CDR3 has 13 amino acids. Trimming cost V 4 bases and J 0 bases, with 6 bases left between them. Germline V gene data show CDR1 as ENHRY and CDR2 as SYGVKD. CDR3 protein: CAISAQVNTEAFF. In nucleotides, the CDR3 is TGTGCCATCAGTGCTCAGGTGAACACTGAAGCTTTCTTT.

This sequence joins TRBV5-1 and TRBJ2-7, with 7 bases matching TRBD2. The CDR3 spans 17 residues. Germline assignment: CDR1 SGHRS and CDR2 YFSETQ. V lost 5 bases, J lost 0 bases, and 14 bases stayed unmatched. CDR3 DNA: TGCGCCAGCAGGTCCTGGGGCGGGGGAGAAAGCTCCTACGAGCAGTACTTC. It encodes CASRSWGGGESSYEQYF.

This rearrangement joins TRBV18 to TRBJ2-1, with 9 bases identical to TRBD1. J lost 6 bases, V lost 2 bases, and 5 bases had no gene match. This CDR3 comprises 15 residues. The germline V gene encodes CDR1 KGHSH and CDR2 LQKENI. The CDR3 protein is CASSPRTGGPNEQFF. DNA of the CDR3: TGTGCCAGCTCACCAAGAACAGGGGGCCCCAATGAGCAGTTCTTC.

The CDR3 is CASSLTGRGESPLHF. The CDR3 bases are TGTGCCAGCAGCTTAACTGGGAGGGGAGAGTCACCCCTCCACTTT. The chain employs TRBV7-3 and TRBJ1-6; TRBD1 is a possible D gene (5 bases). Germline V gene sequence: CDR1 SGHTA, CDR2 FQGTGA. This CDR3 is built from 15 residues. The V gene lost 0 bases and the J gene lost 10 bases, with 13 bases spanning the gap. Based on the CDR3 plus reference TRBV7-3 and TRBJ1-6, the full variable domain is GAGVSQTPSNKVTEKGKYVELRCDPISGHTALYWYRQSLGQGPEFLIYFQGTGAADDSGLPNDRFFAVRPEGSVSTLKIQRTERGDSAVYLCASSLTGRGESPLHFGNGTRLTVT.

This chain links TRBV27 with TRBJ1-6; the match to TRBD1 covers 10 bases. The V gene's germline CDR1 is MNHEY and CDR2 SMNVEV (reference sequence). J gave up 12 bases and V 7 bases, and 15 bases lay outside the gene matches. This CDR3 contains 16 residues. CDR3 region: CASKPGQGSIRGPLHF. The CDR3 coding sequence is TGTGCCAGCAAACCGGGACAGGGGAGTATACGGGGACCCCTCCACTTT.

The chain carries TRBV15 and TRBJ2-1; TRBD1 might be the D (6 bases). The CDR3 covers 16 residues. Per the germline V gene, CDR1 is LNHNV and CDR2 is YYDKDF (reference sequence). The V gene lost 8 bases and the J gene lost 0 bases, with 17 bases spanning the gap. The CDR3 sequence is CATGNTGWSSYNEQFF. In DNA, the CDR3 is TGTGCCACCGGAAACACAGGGTGGAGCTCCTACAATGAGCAGTTCTTC.

This clone showed up just once. V and J are TRBV27 and TRBJ2-5; no clear D gene. This CDR3 comprises 13 residues. The germline V gene encodes CDR1 MNHEY and CDR2 SMNVEV (reference sequence). Trimming stripped 4 bases from V and 3 bases from J, with 9 bases between. Written as DNA, the CDR3 is TGTGCCAGCAGTTCGAACAGAGAAGAGACCCAGTACTTC. Amino acids: CASSSNREETQYF.

In this sample, this clone turned up a few times. This CDR3 is CASSLRGQGTSDTQYF. The CDR3 nucleotides are TGTGCCAGCTCTTTAAGGGGACAGGGGACGTCAGATACGCAGTATTTT. The chain is built from TRBV10-3 and TRBJ2-3, with 10 bases matching TRBD1. The CDR3 runs to 16 residues. The trim removed 10 bases at V and 4 bases at J, leaving 14 bases unmatched. Germline-derived CDR1 and CDR2 are ENHRY and SYGVKD.

V gene TRBV6-6 combines with J gene TRBJ1-5; tentatively, D is TRBD1 (5 bases). CDR3 size: 14 residues. Trimming left V 5 bases short and J 5 bases short, with 13 bases between. Germline V CDR1 and CDR2: MNHNY, SVGAGI (reference sequence). In nucleotides, the CDR3 is TGTGCCAGCAGTCGTGACAGTTCGGATCAGCCCCAGCATTTT. Its translation is CASSRDSSDQPQHF.

The chain employs TRBV2 and TRBJ1-5; 10 positions match TRBD1. V lost 0 bases to trimming and J lost 0 bases; unmatched junction nucleotides: 2. This CDR3 has 17 amino acids. From germline, CDR1 is SNHLY and CDR2 FYNNEI. The CDR3 loop reads CASSEAGTGVSNQPQHF. Written as DNA, the CDR3 is TGTGCCAGCAGTGAAGCGGGGACAGGGGTTAGCAATCAGCCCCAGCATTTT.

This chain uses TRBV2 with TRBJ1-5; weak D call: TRBD1 (6 bases). CDR1 is SNHLY and CDR2 is FYNNEI in the germline V gene. The V gene lost 4 bases and the J gene lost 7 bases, with 8 bases spanning the gap. CDR3 length: 12 residues. Here the CDR3 DNA reads TGTGCCAGCAGTGGGACAGTGCAGCCCCAGCATTTT. As protein: CASSGTVQPQHF.

This chain joins TRBV6-6 and TRBJ2-1, with D hard to call. Germline V gene lookup returns CDR1 MNHNY and CDR2 SVGAGI (reference sequence). Between the trimmed V and J ends, which lost 6 bases and 4 bases, there was a span of 19 bases. The CDR3 extends over 16 amino acids. CDR3 sequence reads: CASSHSQVRQYNEQFF. Here the CDR3 DNA reads TGTGCCAGCAGCCACAGCCAAGTCAGGCAGTACAATGAGCAGTTCTTC.

The rearrangement links TRBV19 to TRBJ2-1, with TRBD1 matching over 10 bases. V was pared by 3 bases and J by 6 bases, with 8 bases of the junction left unmatched. CDR1 is LNHDA, CDR2 SQIVND, per germline (reference sequence). This CDR3 contains 16 residues. CDR3 DNA sequence: TGTGCCAGTAGTATGCCCCTCGGACAGGGGGGCAATGAGCAGTTCTTC. Protein: CASSMPLGQGGNEQFF.

This clone appeared once. The J gene is TRBJ2-3, the V gene TRBV29-1; D gene uncertain. The V gene's germline CDR1 is SQVTM and CDR2 ANQGSEA. V was pared by 5 bases and J by 2 bases, with 14 bases between. The CDR3 is 14 residues long. The CDR3 reads CSVSRASSTDTQYF. For the CDR3, the DNA is TGCAGCGTTTCTCGAGCGTCTTCCACAGATACGCAGTATTTT.

This chain connects TRBV5-1 to TRBJ2-5; no definite D call. Trimming left V 0 bases short and J 2 bases short, with 5 bases between. Germline CDR1 SGHRS, CDR2 YFSETQ. This CDR3 contains 13 residues. Here the CDR3 DNA reads TGCGCCAGCAGCTTGGATCTACAAGAGACCCAGTACTTC. Its translation is CASSLDLQETQYF.

This clone was seen only once. The V and J genes are TRBV19 and TRBJ1-1; 8 bases are a match to TRBD1. The CDR3 extends over 15 amino acids. V lost 5 bases, J lost 4 bases, and 9 bases stayed unmatched. Germline lookup yields CDR1 LNHDA and CDR2 SQIVND (reference sequence). The CDR3 spells CASSGAGGSSTEAFF. CDR3 DNA sequence: TGTGCCAGTAGTGGGGCAGGGGGCTCTAGCACTGAAGCTTTCTTT. The whole variable domain, remainder taken from reference TRBV19 and TRBJ1-1, is DGGITQSPKYLFRKEGQNVTLSCEQNLNHDAMYWYRQDPGQGLRLIYYSQIVNDFQKGDIAEGYSVSREKKESFPLTVTSAQKNPTAFYLCASSGAGGSSTEAFFGQGTRLTVV.

The chain recombines TRBV6-1 with TRBJ1-2; no clear D gene. The germline gives CDR1 MNHNS, CDR2 SASEGT. The CDR3 consists of 15 residues. V lost 3 bases and J 3 bases, leaving 14 bases between the germline ends. CDR3 amino acids: CASSDGVRVYYGYTF. As DNA, the CDR3 is TGTGCCAGCAGTGATGGCGTGAGGGTATACTATGGCTACACCTTC.

This clone was detected only a few times. The V and J genes are TRBV28 and TRBJ2-1, with TRBD2 matching over 7 bases. CDR3 length equals 14 residues. V shed 11 bases and J 4 bases; nucleotides not matched to a gene: 11. The V gene's germline CDR1 is MDHEN and CDR2 SYDVKM. The CDR3 DNA follows: TGTGCCGCCTCCTTCCGGGACTATTACAATGAGCAGTTCTTC. Amino acid sequence: CAASFRDYYNEQFF.

This chain joins TRBV30 and TRBJ2-5, with a possible D match to TRBD1 (6 bases). CDR1 GTSNPN and CDR2 SVGIG come from the germline V gene (reference sequence). With 8 bases removed from V and 0 bases from J, the gap between germline ends came to 19 bases. CDR3 length: 15 residues. The CDR3 nucleotides read TGTGCCAGGGCCCGAAAGGGGGATTACCAAGAGACCCAGTACTTC. Protein product: CARARKGDYQETQYF.

This chain connects TRBV5-1 to TRBJ1-2; D gene ambiguous. V lost 2 bases to trimming and J lost 2 bases, with 16 bases between them. The CDR3 runs to 16 residues. Germline lookup yields CDR1 SGHRS and CDR2 YFSETQ. This CDR3 reads CASSLATDSNNYGYTF. As DNA, the CDR3 is TGCGCCAGCAGCTTAGCGACGGATAGTAACAACTATGGCTACACCTTC.

The chain combines TRBV20-1 with TRBJ1-2, with D perhaps TRBD1 (6 bases). CDR1 is DFQATT and CDR2 is SNEGSKA in the germline V gene (reference sequence). The CDR3 consists of 9 residues. The CDR3 spells CRQGPGYTF. The CDR3 DNA is TGCAGGCAGGGGCCTGGCTACACCTTC.

This chain uses TRBV10-3 with TRBJ1-5; 9 bases fit TRBD1. V lost 3 bases to trimming and J lost 5 bases; unmatched junction nucleotides: 5. Germline values: CDR1 ENHRY, CDR2 SYGVKD. The CDR3 contains 15 residues. The CDR3 spells CAISDKGTGYQPQHF. The CDR3 DNA reads TGTGCCATCAGTGATAAGGGGACAGGGTATCAGCCCCAGCATTTT.

The chain carries TRBV29-1 and TRBJ1-2; 7 bases match TRBD1. CDR1 and CDR2 (germline): SQVTM, ANQGSEA. J lost 5 bases, V lost 5 bases, and 20 bases had no gene match. The CDR3 totals 17 residues. CDR3 sequence (DNA): TGCAGCGTTTCCGAAATGGACAGGCGCCGGGCTCCTTATGGCTACACCTTC. It codes for CSVSEMDRRRAPYGYTF.

The V call is TRBV27, the J call TRBJ1-1; 7 bases are a match to TRBD1. Germline loops: CDR1 MNHEY, CDR2 SMNVEV (reference sequence). With V trimmed by 4 bases and J by 6 bases, 17 bases remained unmatched. This CDR3 has 17 residues. DNA of the CDR3: TGTGCCAGCAGTTCCAACCCTGCGACAGGGTTGTCTCCTGAAGCTTTCTTT. The encoded protein is CASSSNPATGLSPEAFF.